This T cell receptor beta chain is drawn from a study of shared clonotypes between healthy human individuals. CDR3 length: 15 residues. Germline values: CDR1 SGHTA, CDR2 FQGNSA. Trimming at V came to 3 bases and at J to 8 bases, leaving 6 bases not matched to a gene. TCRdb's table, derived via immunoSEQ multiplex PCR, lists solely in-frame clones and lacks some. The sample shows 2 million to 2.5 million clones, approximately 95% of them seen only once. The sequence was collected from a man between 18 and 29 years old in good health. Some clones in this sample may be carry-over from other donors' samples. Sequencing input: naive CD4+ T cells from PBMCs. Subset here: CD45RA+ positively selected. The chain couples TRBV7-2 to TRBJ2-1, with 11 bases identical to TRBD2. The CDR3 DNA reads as TGTGCCAGCAGCTTCGGGACTAGCGGAGATGATGAGCAGTTCTTC. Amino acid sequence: CASSFGTSGDDEQFF.